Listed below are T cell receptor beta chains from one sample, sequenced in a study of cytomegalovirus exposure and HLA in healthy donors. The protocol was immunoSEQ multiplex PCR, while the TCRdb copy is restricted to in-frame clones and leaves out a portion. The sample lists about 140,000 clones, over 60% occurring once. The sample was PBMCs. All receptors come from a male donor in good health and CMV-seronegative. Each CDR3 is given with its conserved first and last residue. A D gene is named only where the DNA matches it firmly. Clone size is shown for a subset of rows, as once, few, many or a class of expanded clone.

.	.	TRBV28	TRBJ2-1	TGTGCCAGCAGCCTCGGACTCAGCTCCTACAATGAGCAGTTCTTC	CASSLGLSSYNEQFF
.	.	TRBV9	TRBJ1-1	TGTGCCAGCAGCGTAGGAGGCAAGGCTGAAGCTTTCTTT	CASSVGGKAEAFF
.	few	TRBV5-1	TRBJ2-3	TGCGCCAGCAGCCTATCTACTAGTATCGCAGATACGCAGTATTTT	CASSLSTSIADTQYF
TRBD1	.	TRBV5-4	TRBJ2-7	TGTGCCAGCAGATTGACAGGGGGCGCCTCCTACGAGCAGTACTTC	CASRLTGGASYEQYF
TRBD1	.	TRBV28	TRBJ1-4	TGTGCCAGCAGAACTAACAGGGGGCAGAGGGGGGACTATGAAAAACTGTTTTTT	CASRTNRGQRGDYEKLFF
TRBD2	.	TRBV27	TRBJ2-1	TGTGCCAGCAGTTACCTCAGCGGGAAGGTCTACAATGAGCAGTTCTTC	CASSYLSGKVYNEQFF
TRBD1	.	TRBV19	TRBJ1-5	TGTGCCATAGCCGGGACAGCAAATCAGCCCCAGCATTTT	CAIAGTANQPQHF
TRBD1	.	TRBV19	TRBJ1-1	TGTGCCAGTAGTCCCACGGACAGGGACACTGAAGCTTTCTTT	CASSPTDRDTEAFF
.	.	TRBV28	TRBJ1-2	TGTGCCAGCAGTCCCGAACCCCTCTCGGGGATCTATGGCTACACCTTC	CASSPEPLSGIYGYTF
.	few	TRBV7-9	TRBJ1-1	TGTGCCAGCAGCCCCCCCCGGGGAAACACTGAAGCTTTCTTT	CASSPPRGNTEAFF
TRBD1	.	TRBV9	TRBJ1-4	TGTGCCAGCAGCGCCGGGACAGGCCTTAATGAAAAACTGTTTTTT	CASSAGTGLNEKLFF
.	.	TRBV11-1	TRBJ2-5	TGTGCCAGCAGCTTACCGGGTCAAGAGACCCAGTACTTC	CASSLPGQETQYF
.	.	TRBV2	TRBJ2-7	TGTGCCAGCCGACTTATAGGCTACGAGCAGTACTTC	CASRLIGYEQYF
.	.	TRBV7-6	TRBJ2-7	TGTGCCAGCAGCTTAAAGTCAGTGCAGTACTTC	CASSLKSVQYF
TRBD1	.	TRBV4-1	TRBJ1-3	TGCGCCAGCAGCCAAGACCAGGGGTGGGGTCCGGGACAGGGTGCCAGAAACACCATATATTTT	CASSQDQGWGPGQGARNTIYF
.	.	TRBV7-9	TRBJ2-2	TGTGCCAGCAGCTTAGTCACGAACACCGGGGAGCTGTTTTTT	CASSLVTNTGELFF
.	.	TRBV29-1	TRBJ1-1	TGCAGCGTGGAATACATGAACACTGAAGCTTTCTTT	CSVEYMNTEAFF
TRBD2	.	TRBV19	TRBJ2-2	TGTGCCACCACGAGGGCTAGCGGGAACACCGGGGAGCTGTTTTTT	CATTRASGNTGELFF
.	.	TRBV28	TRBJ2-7	TGTGCCAGCAGTAGTCACCGGTACGAGCAGTACTTC	CASSSHRYEQYF
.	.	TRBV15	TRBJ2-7	TGTGCCACCAGCAGACCCGGCCAGGGGCGACCCTACGAGCAGTACTTC	CATSRPGQGRPYEQYF
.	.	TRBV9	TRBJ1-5	TGTGCCAGCAGCGCGGACACCTATCAGCCCCAGCATTTT	CASSADTYQPQHF
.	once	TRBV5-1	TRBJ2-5	TGCGCCAGCAGCTTGGCCTTAGGGGAACAAGAGACCCAGTACTTC	CASSLALGEQETQYF
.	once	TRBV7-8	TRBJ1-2	TGTGCCAGCAGCTACGCAGGGGTCTATGGCTACACCTTC	CASSYAGVYGYTF
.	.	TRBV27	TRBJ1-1	TGTGCCAGCAGCTTACAGGGAAACACTGAAGCTTTCTTT	CASSLQGNTEAFF
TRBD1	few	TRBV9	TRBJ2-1	TGTGCCAGCAGCGTAGGAGGGACAGGGGGTAATGAGCAGTTCTTC	CASSVGGTGGNEQFF
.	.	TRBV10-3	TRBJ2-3	TGTGCCATCAGCCCTGTAGCGGAAACTAGCACAGATACGCAGTATTTT	CAISPVAETSTDTQYF
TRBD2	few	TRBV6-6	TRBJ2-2	TGTGCCAGCAGATTGGGACTAGCGGGAGCCGGGGAGCTGTTTTTT	CASRLGLAGAGELFF
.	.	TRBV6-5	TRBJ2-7	TGTGCCAGCAGTCGTCAAGAGACCTACGAGCAGTACTTC	CASSRQETYEQYF
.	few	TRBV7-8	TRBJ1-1	TGTGCCAGCAGCTCGGACAGGAACACTGAAGCTTTCTTT	CASSSDRNTEAFF
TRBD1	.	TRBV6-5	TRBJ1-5	TGTGCCAGCAGATGGGACAGGGGGTCTCAGCCCCAGCATTTT	CASRWDRGSQPQHF
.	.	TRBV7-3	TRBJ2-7	TGTGCCAGCAGCTTAGCTGGGGCGGGAGAGCAGTACTTC	CASSLAGAGEQYF
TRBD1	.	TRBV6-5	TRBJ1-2	TGTGCCAGCAGTCGCGTTTCGACAGGGGACTATGGCTACACCTTC	CASSRVSTGDYGYTF
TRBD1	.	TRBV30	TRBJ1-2	TGTGCCTGGAGTCAAAATACAGGGGAGTTCACCTTC	CAWSQNTGEFTF
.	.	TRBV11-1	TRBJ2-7	TGTGCCAGCAGCCTTACAGGAACCTACGAGCAGTACTTC	CASSLTGTYEQYF
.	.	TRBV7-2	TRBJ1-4	TGTGCCAGCAGCTTAGTGAAGTGGCAGGGAGGTGAAAAACTGTTTTTT	CASSLVKWQGGEKLFF